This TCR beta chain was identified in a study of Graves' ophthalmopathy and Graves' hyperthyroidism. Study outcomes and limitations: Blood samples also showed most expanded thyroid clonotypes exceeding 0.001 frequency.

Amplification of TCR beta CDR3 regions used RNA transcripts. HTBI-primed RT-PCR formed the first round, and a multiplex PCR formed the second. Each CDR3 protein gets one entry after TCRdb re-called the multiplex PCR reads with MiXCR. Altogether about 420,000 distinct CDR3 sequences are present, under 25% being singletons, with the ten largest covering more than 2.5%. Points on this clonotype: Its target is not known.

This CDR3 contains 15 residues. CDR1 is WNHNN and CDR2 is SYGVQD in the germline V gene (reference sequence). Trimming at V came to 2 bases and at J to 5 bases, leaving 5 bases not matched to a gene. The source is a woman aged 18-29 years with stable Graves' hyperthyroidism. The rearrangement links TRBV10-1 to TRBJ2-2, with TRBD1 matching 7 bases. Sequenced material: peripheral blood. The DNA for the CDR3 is TGCGCCAGCAGTGAGAACAGGGGCCTTACCGGGGAGCTGTTTTTT. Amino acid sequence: CASSENRGLTGELFF.